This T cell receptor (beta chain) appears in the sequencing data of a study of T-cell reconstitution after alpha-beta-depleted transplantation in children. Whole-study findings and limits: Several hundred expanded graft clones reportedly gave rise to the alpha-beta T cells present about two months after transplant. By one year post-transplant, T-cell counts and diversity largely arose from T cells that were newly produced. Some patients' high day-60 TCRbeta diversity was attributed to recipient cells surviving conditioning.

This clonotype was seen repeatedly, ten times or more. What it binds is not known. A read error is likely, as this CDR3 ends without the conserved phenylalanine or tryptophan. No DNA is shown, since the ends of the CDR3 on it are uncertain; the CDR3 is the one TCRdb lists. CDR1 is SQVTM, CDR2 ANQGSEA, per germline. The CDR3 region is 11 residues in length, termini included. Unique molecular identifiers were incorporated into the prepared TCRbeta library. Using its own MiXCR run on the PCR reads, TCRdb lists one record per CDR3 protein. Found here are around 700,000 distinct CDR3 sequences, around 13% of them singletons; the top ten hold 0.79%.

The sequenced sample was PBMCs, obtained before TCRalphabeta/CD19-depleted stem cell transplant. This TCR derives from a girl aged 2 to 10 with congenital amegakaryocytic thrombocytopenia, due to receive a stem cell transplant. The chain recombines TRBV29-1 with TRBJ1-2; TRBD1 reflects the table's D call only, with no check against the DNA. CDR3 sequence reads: CSSLSGEAIYL.